This TCR beta chain came from a study of T-cell reconstitution after alpha-beta-depleted transplantation in children. Germline V gene data show CDR1 as MDHEN and CDR2 as SYDVKM. V lost 2 bases and J 11 bases, leaving 12 bases between the germline ends. The CDR3 loop spans 13 amino acids. A library of TCRbeta sequences, prepared with unique molecular identifiers, was generated. TCRdb itself ran the PCR reads through MiXCR, one entry per CDR3 protein. The data show just under 350,000 distinct CDR3 sequences, around 15% seen once. This rearrangement joins TRBV28 to TRBJ1-4, with D possibly TRBD1 on 6 matching bases. Here the sequenced sample was PBMCs, mostly from graft donor cells, taken 360 days after TCRalphabeta/CD19-depleted stem cell transplant. This receptor was obtained from a male patient between 2 and 10 years old who had a stem cell transplant for acute lymphoblastic leukemia, so the T cells may come from the graft donor. The CDR3 DNA follows: TGTGCCAGCAGTTTACCACAGGGAAGGAAACTGTTTTTT. Translation gives CASSLPQGRKLFF. Full variable domain (missing parts from reference TRBV28 and TRBJ1-4): DVKVTQSSRYLVKRTGEKVFLECVQDMDHENMFWYRQDPGLGLRLIYFSYDVKMKEKGDIPEGYSVSREKKERFSLILESASTNQTSMYLCASSLPQGRKLFFGSGTQLSVL.